A single sample is the source of the 8 T cell receptor beta chains below, sequenced in a study of identical twins. Via MiXCR, TCRdb re-called the 5' RACE reads, giving one row per CDR3 protein. The sample consists of a few hundred thousand distinct CDR3 sequences, 9% to 15% of them appearing once. This sample was shared with a second study, whose subject was yellow fever vaccine responses in identical twins.

The material sequenced was CD8+ T cells sorted from blood. These receptors came from a young woman in good health.

This clonotype has more than one count but fewer than ten. The chain links TRBV9 to TRBJ2-1; 7 bases map to TRBD2. J gave up 7 bases and V 4 bases, and 11 bases lay outside the gene matches. This CDR3 spans 15 amino acids. From germline, CDR1 is SGDLS and CDR2 YYNGEE. The CDR3 DNA reads TGTGCCAGCAGCCCTAGCGGAGACAATACGAATGAGCAGTTCTTC. Residues: CASSPSGDNTNEQFF. The full variable domain, in which reference TRBV9 and TRBJ2-1 provide the parts outside the CDR3, is DSGVTQTPKHLITATGQRVTLRCSPRSGDLSVYWYQQSLDQGLQFLIQYYNGEERAKGNILERFSAQQFPDLHSELNLSSLELGDSALYFCASSPSGDNTNEQFFGPGTRLTVL.

In its sample, this clonotype was seen a few times. The chain joins TRBV27 to TRBJ2-7; the D gene could be TRBD1 or TRBD2 (5 bases each). Trimming stripped 2 bases from V and 5 bases from J, with 16 bases between. Germline V gene data show CDR1 as MNHEY and CDR2 as SMNVEV (reference sequence). The CDR3 consists of 15 residues. The CDR3 region is CASSLKGRQRDEQYF. The CDR3 coding sequence is TGTGCCAGCAGTTTAAAGGGACGGCAACGCGACGAGCAGTACTTC.

This clonotype was seen only a few times. V is TRBV3-1 and J is TRBJ1-2; no reliable D call. Germline V gene sequence: CDR1 LGHDT, CDR2 YNNKEL (reference sequence). The CDR3 runs to 14 residues. V was cut by 0 bases and J by 0 bases, with 5 bases left in between. The CDR3 bases are TGTGCCAGCAGCCAAGAGATCTCTAACTATGGCTACACCTTC. It encodes CASSQEISNYGYTF.

Turning to this clonotype: The junction departs from germline at one end; a sequencing error may be responsible. V is TRBV10-2 and J is TRBJ2-1; 8 bases fit TRBD2. The CDR3 sequence is 14 residues long. The germline V gene encodes CDR1 WSHSY and CDR2 SAAADI. In DNA form, the CDR3 reads TGCGCCAGCAGAGAGTTAGCGGGGTTCACCGTGGGGTTCTTC. Protein: CASRELAGFTVGFF.

In its sample, this clonotype was seen a few times. This rearrangement joins TRBV20-1 to TRBJ2-7, with TRBD2 matching over 7 bases. CDR1 and CDR2 from the germline V gene are DFQATT and SNEGSKA (reference sequence). This CDR3 has 15 amino acids. V lost 5 bases to trimming and J lost 7 bases; unmatched junction nucleotides: 17. This chain's CDR3 is CSASKLRLAVREQYF. The CDR3 nucleotides read TGCAGTGCTTCCAAATTACGACTAGCCGTTCGAGAGCAGTACTTC.

The chain recombines TRBV6-5 with TRBJ2-3; D might be TRBD2 (6 bases). This CDR3 has 17 amino acids. Looked up from germline, CDR1 is MNHEY and CDR2 is SVGAGI. Trimming removed 2 bases at V and 2 bases at J, with 17 bases between. CDR3 sequence (DNA): TGTGCCAGCAGTTACCGACTAGGACCCCTTGCCACAGATACGCAGTATTTT. Its translation: CASSYRLGPLATDTQYF.

This clonotype was observed a handful of times. CDR3 loop: CASSFRDTSGNTIYF. The CDR3 nucleotides are TGTGCCAGCAGCTTCCGGGACACCTCTGGAAACACCATATATTTT. The chain links TRBV11-2 to TRBJ1-3, with D maybe TRBD1 (6 bases). Germline CDR1 reads SGHAT; CDR2 reads FQNNGV. V was cut by 3 bases and J by 0 bases, with 9 bases left in between. The length of the CDR3 is 15 residues.

The CDR3 sequence is CASSLEGLEQETQYF. For the CDR3, the DNA is TGTGCCAGCAGCTTAGAAGGACTAGAACAGGAGACCCAGTACTTC. The genes are TRBV7-9 and TRBJ2-5; 7 nucleotides line up with TRBD2. After removal of 1 base from V and 5 bases from J, the junction contained 7 bases not matched to a gene. Germline V gives CDR1 SEHNR, CDR2 FQNEAQ (reference sequence). CDR3 length equals 15 residues.